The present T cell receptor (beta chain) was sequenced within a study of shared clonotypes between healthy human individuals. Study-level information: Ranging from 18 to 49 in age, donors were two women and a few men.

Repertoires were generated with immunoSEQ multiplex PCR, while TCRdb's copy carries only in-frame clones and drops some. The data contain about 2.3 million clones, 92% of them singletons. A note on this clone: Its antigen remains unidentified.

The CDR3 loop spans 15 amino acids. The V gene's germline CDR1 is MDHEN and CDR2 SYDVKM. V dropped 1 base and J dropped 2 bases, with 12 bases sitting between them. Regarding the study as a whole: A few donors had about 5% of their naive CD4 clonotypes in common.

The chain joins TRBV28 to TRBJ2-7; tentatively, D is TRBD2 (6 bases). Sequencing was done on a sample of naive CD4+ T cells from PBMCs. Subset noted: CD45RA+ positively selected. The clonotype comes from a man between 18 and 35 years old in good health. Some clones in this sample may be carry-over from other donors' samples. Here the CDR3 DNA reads TGTGCCAGCAGTTTATACGGAGGGCGTGCCTACGAGCAGTACTTC. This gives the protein CASSLYGGRAYEQYF.